The 22 T cell receptor beta chains presented below share a single source sample, sequenced in a study of T cell responses to AZD1222 COVID-19 vaccine. Libraries were prepared by immunoSEQ multiplex PCR; TCRdb keeps only in-frame clonotypes and omits some of them. In the table there are approximately 120,000 clones, more than 80% of which are singletons. The sequenced sample was peripheral blood, obtained 28 days after the second AZD1222 dose. The receptor set was obtained from an adult who received the AZD1222 COVID-19 vaccine.

The chain couples TRBV18 to TRBJ1-6, with 7 bases aligning to TRBD1. Germline assignment: CDR1 KGHSH and CDR2 LQKENI. The V and J ends lost 1 base and 8 bases, in that order; junction bases with no gene match: 2. This CDR3 has 14 amino acids. CDR3 region: CASSPQGADSPLHF. The CDR3 bases are TGTGCCAGCTCACCACAGGGGGCAGATTCACCCCTCCACTTT. Drawing the rest from reference TRBV18 and TRBJ1-6, the complete variable domain is NAGVMQNPRHLVRRRGQEARLRCSPMKGHSHVYWYRQLPEEGLKFMVYLQKENIIDESGMPKERFSAEFPKEGPSILRIQQVVRGDSAAYFCASSPQGADSPLHFGNGTRLTVT.

The chain combines TRBV12-3 or TRBV12-4 with TRBJ1-2; perhaps TRBD1 as D (6 bases). V was clipped by 6 bases and J by 14 bases, with 19 bases between them. The CDR3 runs 12 residues. The CDR3 loop reads CASSSDRVVRTF. CDR3 sequence (DNA): TGTGCCAGCAGCTCGGACAGAGTGGTGCGTACCTTC.

The chain couples TRBV4-1 to TRBJ1-6, with D hard to call. Germline V gene lookup returns CDR1 MGHRA and CDR2 YSYEKL. The CDR3 extends over 15 amino acids. Trimming took off 1 base at V and 6 bases at J, with 10 bases between the two ends. The CDR3 nucleotides are TGCGCCAGCAGCCAAGTCGAGGCCCCTAATTCACCCCTCCACTTT. This translates into CASSQVEAPNSPLHF.

This clone was seen a single time. The chain joins TRBV4-1 to TRBJ1-2, with D possibly TRBD1 on 5 matching bases. V lost 11 bases and J 2 bases, leaving 15 bases between the germline ends. This CDR3 has 13 amino acids. From germline, CDR1 is MGHRA and CDR2 YSYEKL. For the CDR3, the DNA is TGCGCCGGAGGACATGTTGGAAACTATGGCTACACCTTC. Its protein is CAGGHVGNYGYTF.

This clone was detected only a few times. This sample also contains other DNA sequences that code for the same CDR3. The CDR3 DNA sequence: TGTGCCAGCAGCGCGCGTTCCCAAGAGACCCAGTACTTC. Translating gives CASSARSQETQYF. V gene TRBV7-3 combines with J gene TRBJ2-5; D is ambiguous. Germline V CDR1 and CDR2: SGHTA, FQGTGA. V was shortened by 5 bases and J by 1 base, with 8 bases between the two germline ends. The length of the CDR3 is 13 residues.

CDR3 coding DNA: TGTGCCACCAATTCCCGAGTAGGCTCCTACGAGCAGTACTTC. Its protein is CATNSRVGSYEQYF. J is TRBJ2-7 and V is TRBV6-5; D unresolved. The CDR3 is made up of 14 amino acids. V was trimmed by 10 bases and J by 0 bases, leaving 16 bases between them. CDR1 is MNHEY, CDR2 SVGAGI, per germline.

The chain carries TRBV5-1 and TRBJ1-1; D unclear. There are 14 residues in the CDR3. V gave up 5 bases and J gave up 5 bases, with 16 bases separating them. Germline V gene lookup returns CDR1 SGHRS and CDR2 YFSETQ. CDR3 residues: CASSSLGVRTEAFF. The CDR3 bases are TGCGCCAGCAGTAGTCTGGGAGTGAGGACTGAAGCTTTCTTT.

The CDR3 nucleotides read TGTGCCAGCAGTCCTAGCGGGGTCAATGAGCAGTTCTTC. Translated: CASSPSGVNEQFF. V and J are TRBV3-1 (or the pseudogene TRBV3-2) and TRBJ2-1, with TRBD2 identical over 9 bases. J gave up 6 bases and V 6 bases, and 3 bases lay outside the gene matches. This CDR3 spans 13 amino acids. From germline, CDR1 is LGHDT and CDR2 YNNKEL (reference sequence).

This CDR3 reads CASRQDRYQETQYF. CDR3 bases: TGTGCCAGCAGACAGGACAGGTACCAAGAGACCCAGTACTTC. The V and J genes are TRBV2 and TRBJ2-5; the match to TRBD1 covers 7 bases. CDR1 and CDR2 from the germline V gene are SNHLY and FYNNEI. Trimming cost V 6 bases and J 0 bases; bases outside gene matches: 4. This CDR3 has 14 amino acids.

The rearrangement joins TRBV6-5 to TRBJ1-6; 8 bases agree with TRBD1. The CDR3 extends over 16 amino acids. Per germline, CDR1 MNHEY and CDR2 SVGAGI. After removal of 0 bases from V and 10 bases from J, the junction contained 8 bases not matched to a gene. In nucleotides, the CDR3 is TGTGCCAGCAGTTACTCGGCAACAGGGGGTTGGTCACCCCTCCACTTT. It specifies CASSYSATGGWSPLHF.

The chain couples TRBV28 to TRBJ2-7; the match to TRBD1 covers 9 bases. Trimming cost V 5 bases and J 2 bases; bases outside gene matches: 22. CDR3 length: 20 residues. The germline V gene encodes CDR1 MDHEN and CDR2 SYDVKM. The CDR3 DNA follows: TGTGCCAGCAGTCCTGGGGTCCTTTTTCTAGACAGGGGGAGGACCTACGAGCAGTACTTC. Translation: CASSPGVLFLDRGRTYEQYF.

This clone was seen once. This rearrangement joins TRBV4-2 to TRBJ2-2; D perhaps matches TRBD2 (7 bases). From germline, CDR1 is LGHNA and CDR2 YNFKEQ. The CDR3 sequence is 17 residues long. The germline V and J ends were trimmed by 3 bases and 3 bases, with 17 bases remaining between them. The CDR3 bases are TGTGCCAGCAGCCAGCATAGGGGGGGTCGGTACACCGGGGAGCTGTTTTTT. As protein: CASSQHRGGRYTGELFF.

V usage is TRBV9 and J usage is TRBJ1-1; tentatively, D is TRBD1 (5 bases). This CDR3 spans 15 amino acids. Germline values: CDR1 SGDLS, CDR2 YYNGEE. The V gene lost 0 bases and the J gene lost 1 base, with 10 bases spanning the gap. Here the CDR3 DNA reads TGTGCCAGCAGCGTAGCGGGACGGCCGAACACTGAAGCTTTCTTT. This gives the protein CASSVAGRPNTEAFF.

This clone was found a few times. One end of the junction does not line up with germline, which may come from a read error. This chain uses TRBV28 with TRBJ2-7, with D hard to call. Per the germline V gene, CDR1 is MDHEN and CDR2 is SYDVKM. This CDR3 region has 10 residues. The CDR3 protein is CASSSPGFFF. DNA of the CDR3: TGTGCCAGCAGTTCTCCCGGCTTTTTCTTC.

The V call is TRBV6-5, the J call TRBJ1-1, with D unclear. The CDR3 covers 15 residues. The germline V and J ends were trimmed by 8 bases and 4 bases, with 20 bases remaining between them. Per the germline V gene, CDR1 is MNHEY and CDR2 is SVGAGI. The CDR3 DNA is TGTGCCAGCTTACGGACCCTAAGCTCTCCCACTGAAGCTTTCTTT. It codes for CASLRTLSSPTEAFF.

The DNA for the CDR3 is TGTGCCAGCAGCCCACTCCTCTCGGGAAAACTGTTTTTT. Its translation is CASSPLLSGKLFF. The V gene is TRBV7-6, the J gene TRBJ1-4; D gene uncertain. CDR1 is SGHVS and CDR2 is FNYEAQ in the germline V gene. The CDR3 consists of 13 residues. V lost 5 bases to trimming and J lost 10 bases, with 14 bases between them.

This clone is a singleton in its sample. The rearrangement uses TRBV18 and TRBJ2-7; 10 nucleotides align to TRBD1. The length of the CDR3 is 16 residues. Germline V gene data show CDR1 as KGHSH and CDR2 as LQKENI. With 3 bases clipped from V and 1 base from J, the junction kept 6 bases outside the gene matches. CDR3: CASSPTPGQGSYEQYF. For the CDR3, the DNA is TGTGCCAGCTCACCGACACCGGGACAGGGGTCCTACGAGCAGTACTTC.

V gene TRBV9 combines with J gene TRBJ2-3; 10 bases are shared with TRBD2. CDR1 and CDR2 (germline): SGDLS, YYNGEE. V was pared by 3 bases and J by 6 bases, with 4 bases of the junction left unmatched. The CDR3 sequence is 14 residues long. CDR3 sequence (DNA): TGTGCCAGCAGCGCCGATAGCGGGGGGGATACGCAGTATTTT. As protein: CASSADSGGDTQYF.

J is TRBJ2-5 and V is TRBV5-1, with D perhaps matching TRBD1 (5 bases). Trimming pared 7 bases from V and 1 base from J, leaving 8 bases between. Per germline, CDR1 SGHRS and CDR2 YFSETQ. The CDR3 extends over 12 amino acids. CDR3 region: CASGRGQETQYF. Written as DNA, the CDR3 is TGCGCCAGCGGAAGGGGCCAAGAGACCCAGTACTTC.

The CDR3 bases are TGTGCCATCAGAACGGCGGGGAGCACAGATACGCAGTATTTT. This translates into CAIRTAGSTDTQYF. V usage is TRBV10-3 and J usage is TRBJ2-3; D may be TRBD2 (6 bases). Trimming shortened V by 6 bases and J by 0 bases, and 10 bases separated the two germline ends. From germline, CDR1 is ENHRY and CDR2 SYGVKD. The CDR3 extends over 14 amino acids.

The chain employs TRBV27 and TRBJ2-2; 7 positions agree with TRBD2. The CDR3 is made up of 14 amino acids. CDR1 MNHEY and CDR2 SMNVEV come from the germline V gene (reference sequence). CDR3 sequence reads: CYPPAGEGTGELFF. DNA of the CDR3: TGTTACCCCCCGGCGGGGGAGGGAACCGGGGAGCTGTTTTTT.

This clone was detected a few times. The chain employs TRBV27 and TRBJ2-7; 7 bases line up with TRBD1. Germline CDR1 MNHEY, CDR2 SMNVEV (reference sequence). The CDR3 loop spans 13 amino acids. Unmatched junction bases numbered 5, after V lost 6 bases and J lost 3 bases. The CDR3 loop is CASSTGTDYEQYF. The CDR3 DNA follows: TGTGCCAGCAGCACCGGGACAGACTACGAGCAGTACTTC.